Shown below are 10 T cell receptor beta chains from a single sample sequenced in a study of cytomegalovirus exposure and HLA in healthy donors. The assay was immunoSEQ multiplex PCR, and TCRdb's table has in-frame clones only and misses some. Among some 59,000 clones listed, 85% to 90% were seen once. Specimen: PBMCs. The source is a woman in her late teens or twenties in good health and CMV-seronegative.

The chain combines TRBV7-8 with TRBJ1-2, with D unresolved. Trimming stripped 4 bases from V and 2 bases from J, with 11 bases between. This CDR3 has 14 residues. The germline CDR1 and CDR2 sequences are SGHVS and FQNEAQ. CDR3 coding DNA: TGTGCCAGCAGCTCGTCAACACAAAACTATGGCTACACCTTC. It specifies CASSSSTQNYGYTF.

This chain uses TRBV5-4 with TRBJ1-5; D perhaps matches TRBD1 (5 bases). In germline, CDR1 is SGHNT, CDR2 YYREEE (reference sequence). V was cut by 4 bases and J by 8 bases, with 13 bases left in between. The CDR3 loop spans 13 amino acids. CDR3 nucleotide sequence: TGTGCCAGCAGCCCCGGGACTAGGGAGCCCCAGCATTTT. Translation: CASSPGTREPQHF.

The genes are TRBV28 and TRBJ1-2; 9 bases match TRBD1. Germline CDR1 reads MDHEN; CDR2 reads SYDVKM. After removal of 3 bases from V and 2 bases from J, the junction contained 4 bases not matched to a gene. The length of the CDR3 is 15 residues. The CDR3 DNA follows: TGTGCCAGCAGTTTCCCCGGACAGGGGAACTATGGCTACACCTTC. Protein sequence: CASSFPGQGNYGYTF.

The chain employs TRBV20-1 and TRBJ2-5; 9 nucleotides match TRBD1. V gave up 7 bases and J gave up 6 bases; unmatched junction bases: 3. CDR1 and CDR2 (germline): DFQATT, SNEGSKA (reference sequence). This CDR3 is 11 amino acids long. The DNA of the CDR3 is TGCAGTGGCGGGACAGGGAAGACCCAGTACTTC. Its protein is CSGGTGKTQYF.

The chain joins TRBV5-4 to TRBJ1-4; TRBD1 might be the D (6 bases). Germline-derived CDR1 and CDR2 are SGHNT and YYREEE (reference sequence). The CDR3 covers 14 residues. Trimming pared 0 bases from V and 8 bases from J, leaving 11 bases between. CDR3 in amino acids: CASSLGSGEEKLFF. In nucleotides, the CDR3 is TGTGCCAGCAGCTTGGGGTCAGGGGAAGAAAAACTGTTTTTT.

V and J are TRBV7-8 and TRBJ2-1; maybe TRBD1 (6 bases). The CDR3 has 15 amino acids. V lost 0 bases and J 4 bases, leaving 10 bases between the germline ends. Germline V gives CDR1 SGHVS, CDR2 FQNEAQ. The CDR3 loop is CASSLADSKYNEQFF. CDR3 DNA sequence: TGTGCCAGCAGCTTAGCGGACAGCAAATACAATGAGCAGTTCTTC.

The gene calls are TRBV6-1 and TRBJ1-2, with 7 nucleotides matching TRBD1. Germline V CDR1 and CDR2: MNHNS, SASEGT. The trim removed 3 bases at V and 2 bases at J, leaving 6 bases unmatched. The CDR3 is made up of 15 amino acids. The CDR3 DNA is TGTGCCAGCAGTGATTGGACAGGACCGAACTATGGCTACACCTTC. This sequence encodes CASSDWTGPNYGYTF.

The sample holds one count of this clone. The genes are TRBV27 and TRBJ2-7, with 8 bases aligning to TRBD1. This CDR3 comprises 15 residues. V shed 5 bases and J 1 base; nucleotides not matched to a gene: 7. The germline V gene has CDR1 MNHEY and CDR2 SMNVEV (reference sequence). The CDR3 region is CASSPLGQASYEQYF. CDR3 DNA sequence: TGTGCCAGCAGTCCCCTGGGACAGGCTTCCTACGAGCAGTACTTC.

The gene calls are TRBV11-2 and TRBJ1-2; D is ambiguous. Trimming cost V 7 bases and J 0 bases, with 9 bases left between them. CDR3 length equals 13 residues. Germline V gives CDR1 SGHAT, CDR2 FQNNGV. Here the CDR3 reads CASTRGPNYGYTF. Here the CDR3 DNA reads TGTGCCAGCACGAGAGGGCCTAACTATGGCTACACCTTC.

The V gene is TRBV5-6, the J gene TRBJ1-2, with no clear D. Trimming left V 4 bases short and J 6 bases short, with 19 bases between. Germline V gene lookup returns CDR1 SGHDT and CDR2 YYEEEE. The CDR3 spans 15 residues. The CDR3 nucleotides are TGTGCCAGCAGCCGAGATAGCGGAGGAAGGGATGGCTACACCTTC. Its translation is CASSRDSGGRDGYTF. Filled out from reference TRBV5-6 and TRBJ1-2, the complete variable domain reads DAGVTQSPTHLIKTRGQQVTLRCSPKSGHDTVSWYQQALGQGPQFIFQYYEEEERQRGNFPDRFSGHQFPNYSSELNVNALLLGDSALYLCASSRDSGGRDGYTFGSGTRLTVV.